This record concerns one TCR beta chain sequence. Its specificity is not known. This specimen belongs to a study of CD8 T cells in Susac syndrome. Germline V CDR1 and CDR2: DFQATT, SNEGSKA (reference sequence). With 3 bases removed from V and 0 bases from J, the gap between germline ends came to 6 bases. The CDR3 totals 13 residues. The RNA input was about 0.5 to 1 ug, and it was reverse transcribed with random hexamers. Coverage of TCR beta CDR3 amplification by immunoSEQ multiplex PCR extended to 54 Vbeta and 13 Jbeta. TCRdb independently ran MiXCR on the immunoSEQ multiplex PCR reads; one entry per CDR3 protein. The table has about 210,000 distinct CDR3 sequences, roughly 96% seen once. Study-wide findings and caveats: The study recognized that its TCR sequencing and HLA analysis covered a relatively small number of individuals.

The sequenced sample was CD4+ T cells from PBMCs. The gene calls are TRBV20-1 and TRBJ2-4, with D tentatively TRBD1 (6 bases). The clonotype was recovered from a human donor with multiple sclerosis. The CDR3 DNA reads TGCAGTGCTAGGGACAGAGCCAAAAACATTCAGTACTTC. As protein: CSARDRAKNIQYF.